A selection of T cell receptor beta chains follows, all from one sample in a study of graft-versus-host responses after intestinal transplantation. The repertoire was sequenced with immunoSEQ multiplex PCR; TCRdb's copy has only in-frame clones and lacks some. The sample records roughly 51,000 clones, roughly 90% being singletons. What these receptors recognize is not known. This specimen was unstimulated CD4+ T cells sorted from spleen or lymph node cells, taken before transplant. The receptor set was obtained from a human donor who was the organ donor for an intestinal transplant. Both conserved end residues are part of each CDR3. A D gene is named only where the DNA matches it firmly. The size of a clone is reported for some rows only, either as once, few or many, or as a class for expanded clones.

V gene	CDR3 length	clone size	D gene	J gene	CDR3 protein	CDR3 DNA
TRBV25-1	14	.	TRBD1	TRBJ1-1	CASSDIDRDTEAFF	TGTGCCAGCAGTGATATAGACAGGGACACTGAAGCTTTCTTT
TRBV29-1	13	.	.	TRBJ2-7	CSVEEGSSYEQYF	TGCAGCGTTGAGGAGGGGTCCTCCTACGAGCAGTACTTC
TRBV28	14	.	TRBD1	TRBJ2-3	CASSSTGKMHTQYF	TGTGCCAGCAGTTCGACAGGGAAGATGCATACGCAGTATTTT
TRBV9	14	.	.	TRBJ2-7	CASSTRGDSYEQYF	TGTGCCAGCAGCACCCGCGGGGATTCCTACGAGCAGTACTTC
TRBV29-1	11	.	.	TRBJ2-7	CSVVSGYEQYF	TGCAGCGTTGTTTCGGGATACGAGCAGTACTTC
TRBV19	15	.	TRBD2	TRBJ2-7	CASRITSGGSYEQYF	TGTGCCAGTAGGATAACTAGCGGGGGCTCCTACGAGCAGTACTTC
TRBV9	16	.	.	TRBJ2-3	CASSDRQGLSTDTQYF	TGTGCCAGCAGCGACCGACAGGGACTTAGCACAGATACGCAGTATTTT
TRBV9	16	.	.	TRBJ1-3	CASSPGFLNSGNTIYF	TGTGCCAGCAGCCCAGGCTTCCTCAACTCTGGAAACACCATATATTTT
TRBV5-1	15	.	TRBD1	TRBJ2-5	CASSRTPGGAETQYF	TGCGCCAGCAGCAGGACCCCAGGGGGCGCGGAGACCCAGTACTTC
TRBV14	13	.	.	TRBJ1-2	CASSQGGRGGYTF	TGTGCCAGCAGCCAAGGCGGCAGGGGAGGCTACACCTTC
TRBV7-2	14	.	.	TRBJ1-3	CASSLSGTGNTIYF	TGTGCCAGCAGCTTATCAGGGACTGGAAACACCATATATTTT
TRBV4-1	18	.	TRBD2	TRBJ2-5	CASSPGLAGGKGQETQYF	TGCGCCAGCAGCCCCGGACTAGCGGGAGGGAAGGGCCAAGAGACCCAGTACTTC
TRBV5-1	14	.	.	TRBJ2-7	CASTRLDGTYEQYF	TGCGCCAGCACACGACTCGACGGGACCTACGAGCAGTACTTC
TRBV29-1	13	.	TRBD1	TRBJ1-4	CSVPAGGGEKLFF	TGCAGCGTTCCGGCAGGGGGAGGTGAAAAACTGTTTTTT
TRBV10-3	13	few	.	TRBJ1-1	CAISDGRNTEAFF	TGTGCCATCAGTGATGGCCGGAACACTGAAGCTTTCTTT
TRBV2	13	few	.	TRBJ2-3	CASSEELTDTQYF	TGTGCCAGCAGTGAGGAGCTGACAGATACGCAGTATTTT
TRBV5-1	14	.	.	TRBJ2-3	CASSLFFYTDTQYF	TGCGCCAGCAGCTTGTTTTTTTACACAGATACGCAGTATTTT
TRBV19	14	.	TRBD1	TRBJ2-7	CASSIAGGAYEQYF	TGTGCCAGTAGTATCGCAGGGGGCGCGTACGAGCAGTACTTC
TRBV7-3	15	.	.	TRBJ2-3	CASSPGPGNTDTQYF	TGTGCCAGCAGCCCGGGCCCAGGGAACACAGATACGCAGTATTTT
TRBV5-1	16	few	TRBD1	TRBJ1-1	CASSVATGTSNTEAFF	TGCGCCAGCAGCGTTGCGACAGGGACTTCGAACACTGAAGCTTTCTTT
TRBV9	16	.	TRBD2	TRBJ2-7	CASSSSRLAGDYEQYF	TGTGCCAGCAGCTCATCCAGACTAGCGGGTGACTACGAGCAGTACTTC
TRBV18	15	.	TRBD1	TRBJ2-3	CASSPRTGGADTQYF	TGTGCCAGCTCACCCCGGACAGGTGGGGCAGATACGCAGTATTTT